Shown below are 21 T cell receptor beta chains from a single sample sequenced in a study of cytomegalovirus exposure and HLA in healthy donors. Amplification used 60 Vbeta primers and 13 Jbeta primers. Assay used: immunoSEQ multiplex PCR; TCRdb lists only in-frame clones, some missing. The profile covers under 100,000 clones, with under 80% appearing a single time and 13% taken by the ten largest. The sample taken for sequencing was PBMCs. All receptors come from a human donor in good health.

This sequence joins TRBV7-2 and TRBJ1-1, with D possibly matching TRBD1 (6 bases). Per the germline V gene, CDR1 is SGHTA and CDR2 is FQGNSA. The CDR3 length is 18 residues. The V gene lost 5 bases and the J gene lost 4 bases, with 26 bases spanning the gap. The CDR3 spells CASSPIGGALGRGTEAFF. DNA of the CDR3: TGTGCCAGCAGCCCCATAGGGGGGGCGCTGGGTAGGGGCACTGAAGCTTTCTTT.

This clone was picked up a small number of times. Additional DNA sequences in this sample encode the identical CDR3. The J gene is TRBJ1-1, the V gene TRBV6-5; tentative D call: TRBD1 (6 bases). Per germline, CDR1 MNHEY and CDR2 SVGAGI. Between the trimmed V and J ends, which lost 6 bases and 0 bases, there was a span of 8 bases. This CDR3 region has 13 residues. For the CDR3, the DNA is TGTGCCAGCAGGCAGGGGATGAACACTGAAGCTTTCTTT. Translating it yields CASRQGMNTEAFF.

In its sample, this clone was seen a few times. V usage is TRBV5-6 and J usage is TRBJ2-1; tentatively, D is TRBD1 (6 bases). V dropped 3 bases and J dropped 7 bases, with 17 bases sitting between them. The CDR3 length is 15 residues. Germline values: CDR1 SGHDT, CDR2 YYEEEE. The chain's CDR3 is CASSWLDRDSNEQFF. DNA for the CDR3: TGTGCCAGCAGCTGGCTGGACAGAGACTCTAATGAGCAGTTCTTC. The complete variable domain, with remaining parts taken from reference TRBV5-6 and TRBJ2-1, reads DAGVTQSPTHLIKTRGQQVTLRCSPKSGHDTVSWYQQALGQGPQFIFQYYEEEERQRGNFPDRFSGHQFPNYSSELNVNALLLGDSALYLCASSWLDRDSNEQFFGPGTRLTVL.

The rearrangement joins TRBV19 to TRBJ1-1; 10 nucleotides agree with TRBD1. Germline-derived CDR1 and CDR2 are LNHDA and SQIVND (reference sequence). Trimming removed 7 bases from V and 5 bases from J; junction bases left unmatched: 16. The CDR3 runs 17 residues. The CDR3 DNA reads as TGTGCCAGTAATACCTTCGACAGGGGGCTTTCTCTTACTGAAGCTTTCTTT. Its translation is CASNTFDRGLSLTEAFF.

The table lists this clone with a few counts. The chain recombines TRBV7-8 with TRBJ1-4; D not certain. V lost 2 bases to trimming and J lost 5 bases, with 9 bases between them. Germline CDR1 and CDR2: SGHVS and FQNEAQ. The CDR3 is made up of 14 amino acids. This CDR3 reads CASSLPSSNEKLFF. CDR3 nucleotide sequence: TGTGCCAGCAGCTTACCTTCGAGCAATGAAAAACTGTTTTTT. Filled out from reference TRBV7-8 and TRBJ1-4, the complete variable domain reads GAGVSQSPRYKVAKRGQDVALRCDPISGHVSLFWYQQALGQGPEFLTYFQNEAQLDKSGLPSDRFFAERPEGSVSTLKIQRTQQEDSAVYLCASSLPSSNEKLFFGSGTQLSVL.

This clone was seen a few times. The genes are TRBV4-1 and TRBJ1-3, with D perhaps matching TRBD1 (6 bases). CDR1 is MGHRA and CDR2 is YSYEKL in the germline V gene. This CDR3 comprises 15 residues. Trimming took 1 base from V and 5 from J, leaving 12 bases between them. Here the CDR3 reads CASSQVGAQRNTIYF. The CDR3 nucleotides read TGCGCCAGCAGCCAAGTGGGGGCCCAAAGAAACACCATATATTTT.

This clone was counted a single time. The J gene is TRBJ2-3, the V gene TRBV19; tentatively, D is TRBD2 (7 bases). CDR1 LNHDA and CDR2 SQIVND come from the germline V gene (reference sequence). This CDR3 is 16 amino acids long. V lost 1 base to trimming and J lost 5 bases, with 16 bases between them. The CDR3: CASSIGRGGGGDTQYF. In nucleotides, the CDR3 is TGTGCCAGTAGTATAGGCCGGGGAGGGGGTGGAGATACGCAGTATTTT.

The gene calls are TRBV5-8 and TRBJ1-3; D gene unclear. The CDR3 length is 15 residues. Germline-derived CDR1 and CDR2 are SGHTS and YDEGEE. With 0 bases removed from V and 0 bases from J, the gap between germline ends came to 7 bases. The CDR3 protein is CASSLGSYSGNTIYF. The CDR3 DNA follows: TGTGCCAGCAGCTTGGGAAGCTACTCTGGAAACACCATATATTTT.

This clone showed up just a few times. The chain employs TRBV4-3 and TRBJ2-2; possible D gene TRBD2, 5 bases. Trimming pared 4 bases from V and 5 bases from J, leaving 14 bases between. This CDR3 is built from 15 residues. Per the germline V gene, CDR1 is LGHNA and CDR2 is YSLEER. The CDR3 here is CASSRESRRTGELFF. The CDR3, as DNA: TGCGCCAGCAGCCGGGAGAGTAGGAGAACCGGGGAGCTGTTTTTT.

The V gene is TRBV7-6, the J gene TRBJ2-6; TRBD1 matches at 7 bases. Germline values: CDR1 SGHVS, CDR2 FNYEAQ. V lost 4 bases to trimming and J lost 1 base; unmatched junction nucleotides: 10. The CDR3 is 18 amino acids. The CDR3 reads CASSYVPGGVSGANVLTF. CDR3 nucleotides: TGTGCCAGCAGCTACGTGCCAGGGGGTGTATCTGGGGCCAACGTCCTGACTTTC.

This clone was seen only once. V usage is TRBV9 and J usage is TRBJ1-2; 12 bases line up with TRBD1. From germline, CDR1 is SGDLS and CDR2 YYNGEE. Trimming removed 3 bases from V and 1 base from J; junction bases left unmatched: 13. The CDR3 has 19 residues. The CDR3: CASSAPLGGQGASNYGYTF. CDR3 nucleotides: TGTGCCAGCAGCGCCCCTTTAGGGGGACAGGGGGCGAGTAACTATGGCTACACCTTC.

The V and J genes are TRBV6-5 and TRBJ2-5; D may be TRBD2 (6 bases). V lost 5 bases and J 5 bases, leaving 15 bases between the germline ends. The length of the CDR3 is 14 residues. Germline values: CDR1 MNHEY, CDR2 SVGAGI. CDR3 loop: CASSRSGRWETQYF. In nucleotides, the CDR3 is TGTGCCAGCAGTAGATCTGGGAGGTGGGAGACCCAGTACTTC.

The chain recombines TRBV14 with TRBJ2-1; D remains unclear. Trimming removed 0 bases from V and 3 bases from J, with 6 bases in between. This CDR3 comprises 14 residues. The germline V gene has CDR1 SGHDN and CDR2 FVKESK. In DNA form, the CDR3 reads TGTGCCAGCAGCCAAGAAGTCAGCTACAATGAGCAGTTCTTC. It specifies CASSQEVSYNEQFF.

The chain employs TRBV5-6 and TRBJ2-3; D is perhaps TRBD2 (6 bases). Germline CDR1 is SGHDT and CDR2 is YYEEEE. The V end lost 4 bases, the J end lost 7 bases, and 13 bases lay between the germline ends. The CDR3 sequence is 13 residues long. CDR3: CASSAKLAYTQYF. The CDR3 DNA is TGTGCCAGCAGCGCTAAACTAGCCTATACGCAGTATTTT. The full variable domain, completed using reference TRBV5-6 and TRBJ2-3, is DAGVTQSPTHLIKTRGQQVTLRCSPKSGHDTVSWYQQALGQGPQFIFQYYEEEERQRGNFPDRFSGHQFPNYSSELNVNALLLGDSALYLCASSAKLAYTQYFGPGTRLTVL.

The chain is built from TRBV5-5 and TRBJ2-7, with 10 bases identical to TRBD1. V lost 4 bases and J lost 6; bases outside the gene matches: 10. The CDR3 consists of 15 residues. Germline V CDR1 and CDR2: SGHKS, YYEKEE (reference sequence). CDR3 nucleotide sequence: TGTGCCAGCAGCCCTGGGACAGGGGTACGTGCCGAGCAGTACTTC. Protein: CASSPGTGVRAEQYF.

Remarks on this clone: The junction departs from germline at one end; a sequencing error may be responsible. V gene TRBV7-2 combines with J gene TRBJ1-1; TRBD1 might be the D (5 bases). Per germline, CDR1 SGHTA and CDR2 FQGNSA. CDR3 length: 15 amino acids. In nucleotides, the CDR3 is TGTGCCAGCAGCTTAGGTCTGGGGCCGAACCCTGAAGCTTTCTTT. This sequence encodes CASSLGLGPNPEAFF. The full variable domain, completed using reference TRBV7-2 and TRBJ1-1, is GAGVSQSPSNKVTEKGKDVELRCDPISGHTALYWYRQSLGQGLEFLIYFQGNSAPDKSGLPSDRFSAERTGGSVSTLTIQRTQQEDSAVYLCASSLGLGPNPEAFFGQGTRLTVV.

The V call is TRBV7-2, the J call TRBJ2-5; tentatively, D is TRBD2 (5 bases). Trimming pared 3 bases from V and 3 bases from J, leaving 11 bases between. This CDR3 spans 14 amino acids. The germline gives CDR1 SGHTA, CDR2 FQGNSA. The CDR3 sequence: CASSFQAAKETQYF. The CDR3 nucleotides are TGTGCCAGCAGCTTTCAAGCGGCCAAAGAGACCCAGTACTTC.

The V gene is TRBV20-1, the J gene TRBJ2-2; no clear D gene. V was cut by 1 base and J by 6 bases, with 3 bases left in between. The CDR3 runs to 11 residues. Looked up from germline, CDR1 is DFQATT and CDR2 is SNEGSKA (reference sequence). This CDR3 reads CSARVSGELFF. In nucleotides, the CDR3 is TGCAGTGCTAGAGTATCCGGGGAGCTGTTTTTT.

The sample holds one count of this clone. CDR3 coding DNA: TGCGCCAGCAGCTCTCAACCCTCGGGGACCCCGGGAGTGGAGCAGTTCTTC. Protein: CASSSQPSGTPGVEQFF. The chain couples TRBV5-1 to TRBJ2-1, with D maybe TRBD2 (6 bases). With 3 bases removed from V and 10 bases from J, the gap between germline ends came to 26 bases. The CDR3 sequence is 17 residues long. CDR1 is SGHRS, CDR2 YFSETQ, per germline.

The chain uses TRBV6-6 and TRBJ2-3, with D possibly matching TRBD2 (6 bases). This CDR3 contains 15 residues. V was trimmed by 4 bases and J by 1 base, leaving 12 bases between them. CDR1 and CDR2 (germline): MNHNY, SVGAGI (reference sequence). The CDR3: CASSWLGEGTDTQYF. In nucleotides, the CDR3 is TGTGCCAGCAGTTGGTTAGGGGAGGGCACAGATACGCAGTATTTT.

This rearrangement joins TRBV18 to TRBJ1-5, with D possibly being TRBD1 (6 bases). The V end lost 5 bases, the J end lost 7 bases, and 12 bases lay between the germline ends. Germline loops: CDR1 KGHSH, CDR2 LQKENI. This CDR3 contains 13 residues. In nucleotides, the CDR3 is TGTGCCAGCTCAGCCCAGGGGAACCAGCCCCAGCATTTT. It yields the protein CASSAQGNQPQHF.